A few counts support the clone carrying this T cell receptor (beta chain). Its antigen is not known. For the second PCR, which ran for about 7 to 11 cycles, a sample-barcoded 5' primer and a J-beta primer mix were used. A template-switch adaptor containing 12 random nucleotides labeled each cDNA molecule. TCRdb recomputed calls from the 5' RACE reads with MiXCR, one row per CDR3 protein. Among around 1.5 million distinct CDR3 sequences listed, roughly 30% were seen once. The data were taken from a study of blood T cells in healthy people across ages. Overall study: Template switching retrieved approximately one barcoded beta molecule for each two T cells.

Germline CDR1 is LGHNA and CDR2 is YNFKEQ. This CDR3 comprises 15 residues. J lost 3 bases, V lost 2 bases, and 6 bases had no gene match. Study-wide results and limits: The study regarded diversity estimates from one million T cells as underestimates. Donor CMV status was unknown, possibly confounding expanded clonotype changes.

This chain joins TRBV4-2 and TRBJ2-7; 8 nucleotides agree with TRBD1. The origin of this receptor is a woman in her thirties in good health. The specimen was blood. The CDR3 loop is CASSQSGDRGYEQYF. In DNA, the CDR3 is TGTGCCAGCAGCCAAAGTGGTGACAGGGGCTACGAGCAGTACTTC.